This entry lists 20 T cell receptor beta chains sequenced from one sample in a study of CD8+ T cells in alopecia areata (dated by TCRdb to the late 2010s). Libraries were prepared through the immunoSEQ multiplex PCR assay. To provide template for TCR sequencing, every sample had RNA extracted and reverse transcribed into cDNA. As stored in TCRdb, this immuneACCESS dataset retains in-frame rearrangements with V and J assigned. A fraction of the clones does not appear; measured against another copy, unresolved V genes explain less than half of the discrepancy, and the remainder lacks a known reason. For this sample the table gives about 180,000 clones, of which about 72% were detected only once. The ten largest clones take up roughly an eighth of the sample. The time point label on this specimen signifies: baseline before oral tofacitinib. This material consisted of CD8+ T cells sorted from blood, taken at week 0. All receptors derive from a human donor with alopecia areata.

The chain carries TRBV29-1 and TRBJ2-2; 12 nucleotides match TRBD2. Germline CDR1 reads SQVTM; CDR2 reads ANQGSEA. This CDR3 comprises 14 residues. J gave up 8 bases and V 7 bases, and 8 bases lay outside the gene matches. The CDR3 loop reads CSALRTSGVGELFF. In DNA, the CDR3 is TGCAGCGCACTGAGGACTAGCGGGGTTGGGGAGCTGTTTTTT.

This clone was observed many times. This chain uses TRBV7-6 with TRBJ2-1; 9 bases are shared with TRBD2. The V gene end was trimmed by 8 bases and the J gene end by 6 bases; junction bases not matched to a gene: 17. Germline-derived CDR1 and CDR2 are SGHVS and FNYEAQ. The CDR3 is made up of 17 amino acids. The CDR3 sequence: CASGWGASGTKLNEQFF. The DNA for the CDR3 is TGTGCCAGCGGATGGGGCGCTAGCGGGACCAAACTCAATGAGCAGTTCTTC.

The V call is TRBV27, the J call TRBJ1-1; tentatively, D is TRBD1 (5 bases). From germline, CDR1 is MNHEY and CDR2 SMNVEV (reference sequence). Trimming took off 1 base at V and 1 base at J, with 10 bases between the two ends. The CDR3 length is 15 residues. The CDR3 region is CASSLWGRENTEAFF. CDR3 coding DNA: TGTGCCAGCAGTTTATGGGGACGCGAGAACACTGAAGCTTTCTTT.

This chain connects TRBV9 to TRBJ2-7; 9 bases match TRBD1. With V trimmed by 3 bases and J by 4 bases, 5 bases remained unmatched. This CDR3 is 14 amino acids long. From germline, CDR1 is SGDLS and CDR2 YYNGEE. For the CDR3, the DNA is TGTGCCAGCAGCGGACGACAGGGGGGGTACGAGCAGTACTTC. Its protein product is CASSGRQGGYEQYF.

This clone showed up just a few times. V usage is TRBV30 and J usage is TRBJ1-2; TRBD1 agrees at 8 bases. In germline, CDR1 is GTSNPN, CDR2 SVGIG (reference sequence). V shed 2 bases, J shed 4 bases, and the junction held 6 bases outside the gene matches. This CDR3 is 14 amino acids long. For the CDR3, the DNA is TGTGCCTGGAGTAATCCCGGACAGGGCTATGGCTACACCTTC. Translated: CAWSNPGQGYGYTF.

This sequence joins TRBV29-1 and TRBJ2-1; D is possibly TRBD2 (6 bases). Germline V gene sequence: CDR1 SQVTM, CDR2 ANQGSEA. The CDR3 loop spans 13 amino acids. Trimming pared 3 bases from V and 6 bases from J, leaving 12 bases between. This CDR3 is CSVEGPGGNEQFF. The CDR3 DNA follows: TGCAGCGTTGAGGGTCCCGGGGGCAATGAGCAGTTCTTC.

This clone was detected only a few times. V and J are TRBV29-1 and TRBJ2-3; TRBD1 is a possible D gene (6 bases). V was shortened by 2 bases and J by 7 bases, with 7 bases between the two germline ends. The CDR3 spans 11 residues. Germline V CDR1 and CDR2: SQVTM, ANQGSEA. The DNA for the CDR3 is TGCAGCGTTGAACAGGGGAATACGCAGTATTTT. Amino acid sequence: CSVEQGNTQYF.

A note on this clone: Different DNA sequences within this sample yield the same CDR3. V and J are TRBV27 and TRBJ2-5, with D perhaps matching TRBD2 (6 bases). V dropped 2 bases and J dropped 5 bases, with 9 bases sitting between them. The CDR3 runs to 13 residues. CDR1 is MNHEY, CDR2 SMNVEV, per germline (reference sequence). The CDR3 DNA follows: TGTGCCAGCAGTTTAGCGGGGCGGGAGACCCAGTACTTC. Translation: CASSLAGRETQYF.

This sequence joins TRBV25-1 and TRBJ1-1, with D perhaps TRBD1 (6 bases). Trimming stripped 1 base from V and 7 bases from J, with 19 bases between. Germline assignment: CDR1 MGHDK and CDR2 SYGVNS. This CDR3 is 16 amino acids long. Written as DNA, the CDR3 is TGTGCCAGCAGTGAATGGGGAACCGAGGGGGTGAGTGAAGCTTTCTTT. Amino acid sequence: CASSEWGTEGVSEAFF.

The chain joins TRBV14 to TRBJ2-1; 10 positions agree with TRBD1. CDR3 size: 16 residues. V shed 1 base, J shed 10 bases, and the junction held 10 bases outside the gene matches. Germline V gene data show CDR1 as SGHDN and CDR2 as FVKESK. CDR3 nucleotides: TGTGCCAGCAGCCAAGGAGGGACAGGGGTCGCGGGGGAGCAGTTCTTC. The encoded protein is CASSQGGTGVAGEQFF.

The rearrangement links TRBV29-1 to TRBJ2-7; D might be TRBD2 (6 bases). V was shortened by 7 bases and J by 0 bases, with 19 bases between the two germline ends. Per the germline V gene, CDR1 is SQVTM and CDR2 is ANQGSEA. CDR3 size: 15 residues. Written as DNA, the CDR3 is TGCAGCGCCGTGGGGGGAACAGAGAGCTCCTACGAGCAGTACTTC. Protein sequence: CSAVGGTESSYEQYF.

There are a few counts of this clone. The chain couples TRBV29-1 to TRBJ1-1, with D hard to call. This CDR3 contains 14 residues. The V end lost 6 bases, the J end lost 0 bases, and 14 bases lay between the germline ends. CDR1 and CDR2 from the germline V gene are SQVTM and ANQGSEA. CDR3 amino acids: CSVLSGSMNTEAFF. The CDR3 nucleotides are TGCAGCGTGCTTTCGGGCAGTATGAACACTGAAGCTTTCTTT.

The V call is TRBV14, the J call TRBJ2-7; D is unresolved. Trimming took off 1 base at V and 2 bases at J, with 9 bases between the two ends. CDR3 size: 14 residues. Germline CDR1 SGHDN, CDR2 FVKESK. CDR3 region: CASSQAGSPYEQYF. The CDR3 coding sequence is TGTGCCAGCAGCCAAGCTGGAAGCCCCTACGAGCAGTACTTC. The full variable domain, its missing parts supplied by reference TRBV14 and TRBJ2-7, is EAGVTQFPSHSVIEKGQTVTLRCDPISGHDNLYWYRRVMGKEIKFLLHFVKESKQDESGMPNNRFLAERTGGTYSTLKVQPAELEDSGVYFCASSQAGSPYEQYFGPGTRLTVT.

The J gene is TRBJ2-7, the V gene TRBV5-6; 7 bases are shared with TRBD1. Germline CDR1 and CDR2: SGHDT and YYEEEE. The CDR3 is made up of 14 amino acids. After removal of 4 bases from V and 0 bases from J, the junction contained 4 bases not matched to a gene. CDR3 DNA sequence: TGTGCCAGCAGCGCAGGGGGTTTCTCCTACGAGCAGTACTTC. Translation gives CASSAGGFSYEQYF.

V and J are TRBV13 and TRBJ2-7; 9 bases fit TRBD1. Germline CDR1 reads PRHDT; CDR2 reads FYEKMQ (reference sequence). The CDR3 totals 15 residues. The junction had 6 bases not matched to a gene; V was cut back by 4 bases and J by 2 bases. This CDR3 is CASSWTGANAYEQYF. CDR3 bases: TGTGCCAGCAGCTGGACAGGGGCCAACGCCTACGAGCAGTACTTC.

The CDR3 region has the DNA TGCGCCAGCAGCTCAGCCTCCTACAATGAGCAGTTCTTC. The encoded protein is CASSSASYNEQFF. This chain joins TRBV5-1 and TRBJ2-1; D not resolved. The V and J ends lost 3 bases and 0 bases respectively, with 4 bases between them. This CDR3 is built from 13 residues. Germline CDR1 SGHRS, CDR2 YFSETQ.

CDR3 sequence reads: CSVERQGATYEQYF. The CDR3, as DNA: TGCAGCGTTGAAAGGCAGGGGGCCACCTACGAGCAGTACTTC. The V and J genes are TRBV29-1 and TRBJ2-7, with 8 bases fitting TRBD1. Germline V gene sequence: CDR1 SQVTM, CDR2 ANQGSEA. This CDR3 region has 14 residues. The junction had 5 bases not matched to a gene; V was cut back by 2 bases and J by 2 bases.

The chain is built from TRBV30 and TRBJ1-2; TRBD1 matches 7 bases. Losses at the gene ends were 5 bases for V and 5 bases for J; bases not matched to a gene: 14. The CDR3 spans 15 residues. CDR1 and CDR2 from the germline V gene are GTSNPN and SVGIG (reference sequence). CDR3 sequence reads: CAWVTGAGTVYGYTF. CDR3 nucleotide sequence: TGTGCCTGGGTCACCGGGGCCGGGACAGTATATGGCTACACCTTC.

This clone occurred once. This chain links TRBV30 with TRBJ1-4; D is perhaps TRBD1 (5 bases). V lost 0 bases, J lost 5 bases, and 7 bases lay in between. Germline CDR1 GTSNPN, CDR2 SVGIG (reference sequence). This CDR3 has 13 residues. The chain's CDR3 is CAWSVGGNEKLFF. Written as DNA, the CDR3 is TGTGCCTGGAGTGTCGGGGGGAATGAAAAACTGTTTTTT.

This clone appeared once. J is TRBJ2-1 and V is TRBV5-1; 8 bases are a match to TRBD1. Trimming took 1 base from V and 7 from J; bases not matched to a gene: 4. The CDR3 totals 14 residues. Germline V lookup: CDR1 SGHRS, CDR2 YFSETQ. CDR3 coding DNA: TGCGCCAGCAGCTTGTGGACAGGGTCGAATGAGCAGTTCTTC. The encoded protein is CASSLWTGSNEQFF.